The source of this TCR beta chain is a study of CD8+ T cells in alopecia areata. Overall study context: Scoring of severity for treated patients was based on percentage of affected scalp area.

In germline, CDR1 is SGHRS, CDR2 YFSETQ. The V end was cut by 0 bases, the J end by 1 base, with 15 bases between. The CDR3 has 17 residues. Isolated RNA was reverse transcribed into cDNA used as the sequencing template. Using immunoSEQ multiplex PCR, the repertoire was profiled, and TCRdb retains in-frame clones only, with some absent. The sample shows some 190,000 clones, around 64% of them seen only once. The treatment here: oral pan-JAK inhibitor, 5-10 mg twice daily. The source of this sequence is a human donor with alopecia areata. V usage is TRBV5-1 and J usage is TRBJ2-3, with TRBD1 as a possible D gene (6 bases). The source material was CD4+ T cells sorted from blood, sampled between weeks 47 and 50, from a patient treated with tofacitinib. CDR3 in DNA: TGCGCCAGCAGCTTGGAGGTTGCAGGGGCGGGCACAGATACGCAGTATTTT. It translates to CASSLEVAGAGTDTQYF.